This TCR beta chain was documented in a study of cytomegalovirus exposure and HLA in healthy donors. Study context: A prior analysis found 95 million to 140 million unique TCR beta sequences from 150 million to 200 million T cells. The early release's HLA-typed donors yielded 78 million or so unique TCRs. Study conclusions and caveats: Of the V segments, some could not be distinguished, including TRBV6-2 and TRBV6-3, and were excluded.

About this clone itself: The target antigen is unknown.

Germline CDR1 reads MGHRA; CDR2 reads YSYEKL. The V and J ends lost 0 bases and 2 bases, in that order; junction bases with no gene match: 3. CDR3 length: 16 amino acids. PCR employed 60 Vbeta and 13 Jbeta primers. Original handling: Per a later analysis, the number of unique TCR beta chains was around 80 million, of which about 10 million were shared. TCRdb keeps only in-frame clones here, not all; method: immunoSEQ multiplex PCR. V and J calls and clone size are those listed in that table; D and trimming were worked out from the DNA. This table holds approximately 160,000 clones, approximately 71% found once.

The TCR sequence derives from a man in his forties or fifties in good health and CMV-seronegative. The sample was PBMCs. V is TRBV4-1 and J is TRBJ2-5; 10 bases agree with TRBD2. This CDR3 is CASSQDSSGGQETQYF. CDR3 bases: TGCGCCAGCAGCCAAGATTCTAGCGGGGGACAAGAGACCCAGTACTTC.